Below, 13 T cell receptor beta chains from the same sample are listed, as sequenced in a study of beta chain features in type 1 diabetes. No antigen has been assigned to these receptors. Study-wide points: TCRB CDR3 length was moderately but significantly reduced in all four CD4+ subsets of Type 1 diabetes patients.

Expressed TCRB transcripts were sequenced, since all the RNA that had been isolated was reverse transcribed. Measured with immunoSEQ multiplex PCR; TCRdb has only the in-frame clones, and not every one. The sample has 600,000 to 700,000 clones, 9.5% to 15% seen once. The specimen was naive CD4+ T cells from blood. Source of these receptors: a man aged 25 to 45 with type 1 diabetes.

This clone has just a few counts. V gene TRBV4-3 combines with J gene TRBJ1-2; the D gene is possibly TRBD1 (5 bases). CDR1 and CDR2 (germline): LGHNA, YSLEER. The CDR3 consists of 14 residues. V gave up 3 bases and J gave up 4 bases, with 12 bases separating them. CDR3 nucleotide sequence: TGCGCCAGCAGCCATCGACAGTCCATCTATGGCTACACCTTC. Its translation is CASSHRQSIYGYTF.

This clone came up a few times. The chain has TRBV21-1 and TRBJ2-1; TRBD2, the D gene given by the table, was not confirmed from the DNA. TRBV21-1 is labeled a pseudogene. CDR3 length: 18 residues. As DNA, the CDR3 is TGTGCCAGCACCCTATCACCGGGGGTATTACGTCCCTACAATGAGCAGTTCTTC. Translation gives CASTLSPGVLRPYNEQFF.

The chain has TRBV7-2 and TRBJ2-1; 7 bases agree with TRBD2. Germline V gene lookup returns CDR1 SGHTA and CDR2 FQGNSA. This CDR3 has 15 amino acids. V lost 5 bases, J lost 0 bases, and 4 bases stayed unmatched. CDR3 sequence: CASSLSGASYNEQFF. DNA of the CDR3: TGTGCCAGCAGCCTCAGCGGGGCCTCCTACAATGAGCAGTTCTTC.

This clone has more than one count but fewer than ten. The rearrangement joins TRBV4-3 to TRBJ2-3; 10 bases agree with TRBD2. Trimming took 1 base from V and 3 from J; bases not matched to a gene: 7. The CDR3 has 17 amino acids. Germline V gene lookup returns CDR1 LGHNA and CDR2 YSLEER. The CDR3 DNA reads as TGCGCCAGCAGCCAAGCGGCTAGCGGGGGTGGAACAGATACGCAGTATTTT. It yields the protein CASSQAASGGGTDTQYF.

This clone was seen a few times. The CDR3 coding sequence is TGTGCCAGTAGCCGTGGACTAGAGGACACCGGGGAGCTGTTTTTT. Its protein product is CASSRGLEDTGELFF. V usage is TRBV19 and J usage is TRBJ2-2; TRBD2 matches 7 bases. This CDR3 is 15 amino acids long. Germline trimming cut 6 bases from V and 3 bases from J; bases unmatched to any gene: 7. Germline lookup yields CDR1 LNHDA and CDR2 SQIVND (reference sequence).

This clone was counted a few times. The chain is built from TRBV25-1 and TRBJ1-1, with 10 nucleotides matching TRBD1. CDR1 and CDR2 from the germline V gene are MGHDK and SYGVNS. Trimming cost V 2 bases and J 1 base; bases outside gene matches: 1. This CDR3 has 15 residues. The DNA for the CDR3 is TGTGCCAGCAGTGAACGACAGGGGGCGAACACTGAAGCTTTCTTT. Amino acid sequence: CASSERQGANTEAFF.

In its sample, this clone was seen a few times. V gene TRBV30 combines with J gene TRBJ2-7; 7 nucleotides line up with TRBD1. This CDR3 has 13 residues. CDR1 is GTSNPN and CDR2 is SVGIG in the germline V gene (reference sequence). The J segment lost 0 bases and the V segment lost 1 base, leaving 0 bases of the junction unmatched. CDR3: CAWSGTGSYEQYF. The CDR3 bases are TGTGCCTGGAGTGGGACAGGCTCCTACGAGCAGTACTTC.

There are a few counts of this clone. The J gene is TRBJ2-1, the V gene TRBV9, with 10 bases identical to TRBD2. Trimming at V came to 0 bases and at J to 1 base, leaving 4 bases not matched to a gene. This CDR3 comprises 17 residues. Germline CDR1 is SGDLS and CDR2 is YYNGEE. The CDR3 protein is CASSVGTSGLSYNEQFF. CDR3 in DNA: TGTGCCAGCAGCGTAGGGACTAGCGGTTTATCCTACAATGAGCAGTTCTTC. Full variable domain (outside the CDR3, taken from reference TRBV9 and TRBJ2-1): DSGVTQTPKHLITATGQRVTLRCSPRSGDLSVYWYQQSLDQGLQFLIQYYNGEERAKGNILERFSAQQFPDLHSELNLSSLELGDSALYFCASSVGTSGLSYNEQFFGPGTRLTVL.

In its sample, this clone was seen a few times. J is TRBJ1-2 and V is TRBV29-1; TRBD1 is a possible D gene (6 bases). Trimming pared 4 bases from V and 4 bases from J, leaving 16 bases between. This CDR3 spans 14 amino acids. Germline V gives CDR1 SQVTM, CDR2 ANQGSEA. CDR3 in DNA: TGCAGCGTTGGGGAGGCGCGAGGGGGCTATGGCTACACCTTC. As protein: CSVGEARGGYGYTF.

This clone has a handful of counts. The rearrangement uses TRBV5-4 and TRBJ2-6; D not resolved. The CDR3 totals 13 residues. V gave up 3 bases and J gave up 2 bases, with 3 bases separating them. Germline V gene sequence: CDR1 SGHNT, CDR2 YYREEE (reference sequence). The CDR3 reads CASSSAGANVLTF. The CDR3 DNA follows: TGTGCCAGCAGCTCCGCTGGGGCCAACGTCCTGACTTTC.

The chain carries TRBV30 and TRBJ1-5; no clear D. V was shortened by 4 bases and J by 6 bases, with 19 bases between the two germline ends. The CDR3 runs 15 residues. CDR1 is GTSNPN and CDR2 is SVGIG in the germline V gene (reference sequence). CDR3 protein: CAWKSKDAGSQPQHF. The DNA of the CDR3 is TGTGCCTGGAAGAGTAAGGACGCGGGAAGTCAGCCCCAGCATTTT.

This clone has a handful of counts. This chain joins TRBV4-3 and TRBJ2-7; D uncertain. Germline CDR1 LGHNA, CDR2 YSLEER. The V and J ends lost 0 bases and 0 bases respectively, with 9 bases between them. The CDR3 is 15 residues long. CDR3 nucleotide sequence: TGCGCCAGCAGCCAAGATCCACGGAGCTCCTACGAGCAGTACTTC. It yields the protein CASSQDPRSSYEQYF.

CDR3 sequence: CASSLTGTGNSPLHF. In DNA form, the CDR3 reads TGTGCCAGCAGCCTTACCGGGACAGGGAATTCACCCCTCCACTTT. This chain connects TRBV7-8 to TRBJ1-6; TRBD1 agrees at 9 bases. Germline trimming cut 5 bases from V and 7 bases from J; bases unmatched to any gene: 6. Germline V gene sequence: CDR1 SGHVS, CDR2 FQNEAQ. The CDR3 covers 15 residues.